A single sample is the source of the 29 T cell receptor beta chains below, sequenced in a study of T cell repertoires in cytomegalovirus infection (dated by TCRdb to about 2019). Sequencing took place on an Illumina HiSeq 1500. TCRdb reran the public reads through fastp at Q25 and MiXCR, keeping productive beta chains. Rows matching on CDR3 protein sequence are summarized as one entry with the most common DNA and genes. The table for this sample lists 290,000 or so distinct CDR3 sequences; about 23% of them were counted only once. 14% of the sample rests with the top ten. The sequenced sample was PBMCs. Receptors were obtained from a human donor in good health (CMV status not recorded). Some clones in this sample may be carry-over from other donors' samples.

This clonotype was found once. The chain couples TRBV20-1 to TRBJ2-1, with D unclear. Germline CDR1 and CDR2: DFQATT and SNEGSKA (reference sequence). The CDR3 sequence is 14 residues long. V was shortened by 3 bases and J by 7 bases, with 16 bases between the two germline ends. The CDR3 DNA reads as TGCAGTGCTAGTGAGGCTGCCCTGGGGAATGAGCAGTTCTTC. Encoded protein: CSASEAALGNEQFF.

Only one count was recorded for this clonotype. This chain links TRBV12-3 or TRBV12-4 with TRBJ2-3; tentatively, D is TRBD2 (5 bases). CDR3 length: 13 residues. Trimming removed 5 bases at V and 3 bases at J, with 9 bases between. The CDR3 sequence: CASSHLATDTQYF. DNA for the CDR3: TGTGCCAGCAGTCATTTAGCGACAGATACGCAGTATTTT.

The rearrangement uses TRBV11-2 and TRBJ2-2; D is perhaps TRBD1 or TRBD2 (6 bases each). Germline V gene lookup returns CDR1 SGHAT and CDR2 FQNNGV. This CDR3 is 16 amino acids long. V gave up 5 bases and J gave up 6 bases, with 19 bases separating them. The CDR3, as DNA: TGTGCCAGCAGCGCCCGAGGGGGGCCGGTTTCCGGGGAGCTGTTTTTT. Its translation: CASSARGGPVSGELFF.

This chain's CDR3 is CASSLKTGDRNSPLHF. The DNA for the CDR3 is TGTGCCAGCAGCCTTAAGACAGGGGATCGTAATTCACCCCTCCACTTT. The V and J genes are TRBV11-2 and TRBJ1-6, with TRBD1 matching 8 bases. Trimming removed 5 bases from V and 6 bases from J; junction bases left unmatched: 9. This CDR3 region has 16 residues. Germline lookup yields CDR1 SGHAT and CDR2 FQNNGV.

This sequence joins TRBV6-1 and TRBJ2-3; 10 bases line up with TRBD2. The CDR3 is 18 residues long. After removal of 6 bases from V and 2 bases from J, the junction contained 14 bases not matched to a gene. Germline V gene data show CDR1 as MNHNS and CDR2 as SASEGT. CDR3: CASSQGSSSGGYTDTQYF. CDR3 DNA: TGTGCCAGCAGCCAGGGATCGTCTAGCGGGGGATACACAGATACGCAGTATTTT.

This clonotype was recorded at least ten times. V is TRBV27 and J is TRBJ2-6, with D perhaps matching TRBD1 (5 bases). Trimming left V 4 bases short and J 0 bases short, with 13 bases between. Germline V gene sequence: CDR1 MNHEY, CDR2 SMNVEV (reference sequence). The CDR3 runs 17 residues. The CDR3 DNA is TGTGCCAGCAGTTCCAACAGGAAGAGCTCTGGGGCCAACGTCCTGACTTTC. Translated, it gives CASSSNRKSSGANVLTF.

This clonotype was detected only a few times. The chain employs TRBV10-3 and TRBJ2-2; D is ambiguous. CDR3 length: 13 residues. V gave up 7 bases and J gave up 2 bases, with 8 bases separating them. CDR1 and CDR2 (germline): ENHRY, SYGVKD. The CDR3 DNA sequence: TGTGCCATCACCCCATCCAACACCGGGGAGCTGTTTTTT. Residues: CAITPSNTGELFF.

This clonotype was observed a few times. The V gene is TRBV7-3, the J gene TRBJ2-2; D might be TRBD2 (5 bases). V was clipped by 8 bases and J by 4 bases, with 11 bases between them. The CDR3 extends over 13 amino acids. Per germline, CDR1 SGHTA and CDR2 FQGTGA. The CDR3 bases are TGTGCCAGCGCCAAAGGGAGCACCGGGGAGCTGTTTTTT. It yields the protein CASAKGSTGELFF.

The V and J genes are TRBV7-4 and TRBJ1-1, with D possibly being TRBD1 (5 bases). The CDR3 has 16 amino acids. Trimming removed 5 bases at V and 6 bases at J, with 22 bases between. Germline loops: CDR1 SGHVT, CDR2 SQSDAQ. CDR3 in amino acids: CASSQRSAGLLPEAFF. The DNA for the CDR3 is TGTGCCAGCAGCCAAAGGTCGGCGGGGCTTTTACCTGAAGCTTTCTTT.

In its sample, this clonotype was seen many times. The CDR3 is CASLEAGINTQYF. The CDR3 DNA follows: TGTGCCAGCCTTGAAGCGGGAATCAATACGCAGTATTTT. V usage is TRBV7-9 and J usage is TRBJ2-3; 7 bases agree with TRBD2. Germline V gene lookup returns CDR1 SEHNR and CDR2 FQNEAQ (reference sequence). Trimming at V came to 8 bases and at J to 7 bases, leaving 9 bases not matched to a gene. The CDR3 extends over 13 amino acids.

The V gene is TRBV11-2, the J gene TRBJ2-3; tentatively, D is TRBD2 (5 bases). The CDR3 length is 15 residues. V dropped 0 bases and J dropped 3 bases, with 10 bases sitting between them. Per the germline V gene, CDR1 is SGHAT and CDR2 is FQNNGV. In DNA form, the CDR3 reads TGTGCCAGCAGCTTAGACTCGGGGTGGACAGATACGCAGTATTTT. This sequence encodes CASSLDSGWTDTQYF.

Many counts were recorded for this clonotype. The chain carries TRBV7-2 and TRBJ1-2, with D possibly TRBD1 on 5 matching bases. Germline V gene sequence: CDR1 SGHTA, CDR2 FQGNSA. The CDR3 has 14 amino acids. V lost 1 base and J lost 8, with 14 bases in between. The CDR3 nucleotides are TGTGCCAGCAGCTTAGGGACACCTACCTTGGGCTACACCTTC. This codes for CASSLGTPTLGYTF.

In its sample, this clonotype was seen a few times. The CDR3 reads CASRVTGRSPLHF. CDR3 bases: TGTGCCAGCAGGGTTACGGGTAGATCACCCCTCCACTTT. V is TRBV28 and J is TRBJ1-6; D call uncertain. The CDR3 spans 13 residues. V lost 6 bases and J lost 10, with 13 bases in between. Germline CDR1 is MDHEN and CDR2 is SYDVKM. Supplemented by reference TRBV28 and TRBJ1-6, the full variable domain reads DVKVTQSSRYLVKRTGEKVFLECVQDMDHENMFWYRQDPGLGLRLIYFSYDVKMKEKGDIPEGYSVSREKKERFSLILESASTNQTSMYLCASRVTGRSPLHFGNGTRLTVT.

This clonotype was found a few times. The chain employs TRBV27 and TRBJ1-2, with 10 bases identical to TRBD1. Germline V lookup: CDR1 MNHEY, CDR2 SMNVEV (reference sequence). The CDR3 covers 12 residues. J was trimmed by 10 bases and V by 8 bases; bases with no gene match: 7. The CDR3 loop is CASRGQGGYYTF. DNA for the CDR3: TGTGCCAGCCGCGGACAGGGGGGTTACTACACCTTC.

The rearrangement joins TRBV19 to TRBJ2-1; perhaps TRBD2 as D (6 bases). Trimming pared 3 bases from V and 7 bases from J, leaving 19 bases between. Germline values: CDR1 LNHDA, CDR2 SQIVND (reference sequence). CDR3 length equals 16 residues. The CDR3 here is CASSIMAGPSRNEQFF. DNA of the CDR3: TGTGCCAGTAGTATTATGGCGGGACCCTCACGGAATGAGCAGTTCTTC.

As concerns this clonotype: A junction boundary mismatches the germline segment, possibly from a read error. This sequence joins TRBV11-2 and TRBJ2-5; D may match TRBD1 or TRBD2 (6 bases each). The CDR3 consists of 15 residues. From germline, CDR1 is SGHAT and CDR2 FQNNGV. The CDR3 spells CASSSYEQGRETQHF. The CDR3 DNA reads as TGTGCCAGCAGCTCCTACGAACAGGGTCGGGAGACCCAGCACTTC.

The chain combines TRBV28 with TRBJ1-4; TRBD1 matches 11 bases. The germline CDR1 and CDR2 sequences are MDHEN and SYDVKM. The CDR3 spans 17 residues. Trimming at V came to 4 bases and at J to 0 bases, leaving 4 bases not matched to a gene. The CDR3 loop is CASSSKGQGATNEKLFF. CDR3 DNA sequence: TGTGCCAGCAGTTCAAAGGGACAGGGGGCAACTAATGAAAAACTGTTTTTT.

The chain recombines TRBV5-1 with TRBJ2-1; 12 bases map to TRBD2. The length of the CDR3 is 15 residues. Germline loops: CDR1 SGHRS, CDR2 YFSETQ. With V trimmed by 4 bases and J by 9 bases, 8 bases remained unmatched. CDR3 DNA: TGCGCCAGCAGCGGGGGACTAGCGGGTAGGGGTGAGCAGTTCTTC. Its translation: CASSGGLAGRGEQFF.

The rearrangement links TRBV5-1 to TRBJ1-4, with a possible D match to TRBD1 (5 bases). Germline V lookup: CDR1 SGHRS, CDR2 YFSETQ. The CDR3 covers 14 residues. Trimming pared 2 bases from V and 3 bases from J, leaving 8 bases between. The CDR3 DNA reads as TGCGCCAGCAGCTTTTCCAGGGCTAATGAAAAACTGTTTTTT. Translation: CASSFSRANEKLFF. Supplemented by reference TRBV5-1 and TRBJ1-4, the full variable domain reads KAGVTQTPRYLIKTRGQQVTLSCSPISGHRSVSWYQQTPGQGLQFLFEYFSETQRNKGNFPGRFSGRQFSNSRSEMNVSTLELGDSALYLCASSFSRANEKLFFGSGTQLSVL.

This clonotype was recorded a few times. The CDR3: CASSLDVSANTGELFF. CDR3 DNA: TGTGCCAGCAGCTTAGATGTCTCCGCAAACACCGGGGAGCTGTTTTTT. This chain joins TRBV7-6 and TRBJ2-2; D not certain. V gave up 1 base and J gave up 2 bases, with 11 bases separating them. Looked up from germline, CDR1 is SGHVS and CDR2 is FNYEAQ. This CDR3 contains 16 residues.

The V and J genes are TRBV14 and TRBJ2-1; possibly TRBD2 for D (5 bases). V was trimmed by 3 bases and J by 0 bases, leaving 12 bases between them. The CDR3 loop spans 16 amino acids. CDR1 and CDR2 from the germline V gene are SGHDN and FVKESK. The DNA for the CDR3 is TGTGCCAGCAGCCAGTTGCGGGTAAGCTCCTACAATGAGCAGTTCTTC. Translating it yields CASSQLRVSSYNEQFF.

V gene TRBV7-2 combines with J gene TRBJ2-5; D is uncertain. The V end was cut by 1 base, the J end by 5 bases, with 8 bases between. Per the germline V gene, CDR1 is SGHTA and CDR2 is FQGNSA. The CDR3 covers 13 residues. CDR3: CASSLEGRETQYF. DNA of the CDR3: TGTGCCAGCAGCTTAGAAGGAAGGGAGACCCAGTACTTC. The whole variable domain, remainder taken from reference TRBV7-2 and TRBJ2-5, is GAGVSQSPSNKVTEKGKDVELRCDPISGHTALYWYRQSLGQGLEFLIYFQGNSAPDKSGLPSDRFSAERTGGSVSTLTIQRTQQEDSAVYLCASSLEGRETQYFGPGTRLLVL.

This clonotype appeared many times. The CDR3 DNA sequence: TGTGCCAGCAGCTTAGAGCTCCCCGGCGAGCAGTACTTC. It is translated as CASSLELPGEQYF. The gene calls are TRBV7-9 and TRBJ2-7; D ambiguous. The CDR3 covers 13 residues. Germline-derived CDR1 and CDR2 are SEHNR and FQNEAQ (reference sequence). V was shortened by 1 base and J by 6 bases, with 10 bases between the two germline ends.

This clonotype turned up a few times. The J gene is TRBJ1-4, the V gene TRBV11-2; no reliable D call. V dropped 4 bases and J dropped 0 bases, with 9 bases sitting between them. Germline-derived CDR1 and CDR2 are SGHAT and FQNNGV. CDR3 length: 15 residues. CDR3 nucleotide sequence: TGTGCCAGCAGCTCCACAACCTCAACTAATGAAAAACTGTTTTTT. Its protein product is CASSSTTSTNEKLFF.

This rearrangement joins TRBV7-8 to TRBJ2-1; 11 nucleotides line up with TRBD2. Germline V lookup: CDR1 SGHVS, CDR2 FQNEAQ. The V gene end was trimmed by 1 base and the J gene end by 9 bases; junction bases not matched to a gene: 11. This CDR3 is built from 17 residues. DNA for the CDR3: TGTGCCAGCAGCTTAGTATTACTAGCGGGAGTGGAGGTTGAGCAGTTCTTC. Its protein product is CASSLVLLAGVEVEQFF.

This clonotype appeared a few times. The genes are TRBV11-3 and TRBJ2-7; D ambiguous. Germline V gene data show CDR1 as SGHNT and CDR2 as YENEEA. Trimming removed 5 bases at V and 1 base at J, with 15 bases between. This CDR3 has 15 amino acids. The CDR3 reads CASSAEAADSYEQYF. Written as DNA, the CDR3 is TGTGCCAGCAGCGCAGAGGCGGCAGATTCCTACGAGCAGTACTTC.

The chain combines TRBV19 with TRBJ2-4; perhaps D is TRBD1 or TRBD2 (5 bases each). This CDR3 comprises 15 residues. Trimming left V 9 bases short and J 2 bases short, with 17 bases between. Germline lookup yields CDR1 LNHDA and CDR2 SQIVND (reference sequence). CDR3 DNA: TGTGCCAGCAATAGCCAGGGAGCCTCCAAAAACATTCAGTACTTC. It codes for CASNSQGASKNIQYF.

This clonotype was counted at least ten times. Here the CDR3 DNA reads TGCAGTGCTAGGCCTGATATGTTGTACGAGCAGTACTTC. Its protein is CSARPDMLYEQYF. V gene TRBV20-1 combines with J gene TRBJ2-7; D is undetermined. The V and J ends lost 3 bases and 4 bases respectively, with 13 bases between them. This CDR3 spans 13 amino acids. Germline CDR1 DFQATT, CDR2 SNEGSKA (reference sequence).

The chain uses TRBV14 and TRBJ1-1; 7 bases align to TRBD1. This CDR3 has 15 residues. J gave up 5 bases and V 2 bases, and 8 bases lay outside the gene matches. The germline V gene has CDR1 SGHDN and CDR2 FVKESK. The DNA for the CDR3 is TGTGCCAGCAGCCAACGGACAGGTAGGGAGACTGAAGCTTTCTTT. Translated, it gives CASSQRTGRETEAFF. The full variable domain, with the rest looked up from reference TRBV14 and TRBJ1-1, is EAGVTQFPSHSVIEKGQTVTLRCDPISGHDNLYWYRRVMGKEIKFLLHFVKESKQDESGMPNNRFLAERTGGTYSTLKVQPAELEDSGVYFCASSQRTGRETEAFFGQGTRLTVV.